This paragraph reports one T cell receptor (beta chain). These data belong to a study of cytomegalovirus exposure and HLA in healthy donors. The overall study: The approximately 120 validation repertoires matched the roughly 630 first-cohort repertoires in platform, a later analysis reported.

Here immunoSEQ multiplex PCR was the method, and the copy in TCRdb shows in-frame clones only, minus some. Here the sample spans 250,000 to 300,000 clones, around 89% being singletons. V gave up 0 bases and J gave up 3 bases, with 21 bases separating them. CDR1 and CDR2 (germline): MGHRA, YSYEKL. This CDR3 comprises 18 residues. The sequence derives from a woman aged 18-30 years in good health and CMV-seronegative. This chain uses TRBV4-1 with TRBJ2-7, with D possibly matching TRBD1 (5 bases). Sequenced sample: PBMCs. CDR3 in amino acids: CASSQDRGFGDSYYEQYF. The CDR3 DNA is TGCGCCAGCAGCCAAGATAGGGGTTTCGGAGACAGTTACTACGAGCAGTACTTC.